This T cell receptor beta chain originates from a study of blood T cell repertoires in COVID-19 (dated by TCRdb to the early 2020s). At the level of the whole study: The collaborator samples originated in the United States, Italy and Spain and spanned the acute and convalescent phases of COVID-19. The material from the prospective study consisted of cDNA or gDNA derived from T cells, B-cell-depleted T cells, or PBMCs. The dataset comprised deeply sampled blood TCRbeta repertoires from subjects exposed to, actively infected with, or recovered from COVID-19. The repertoires were released in a freely available public database meant as a resource for research on the immune response to SARS-CoV-2. Samples were obtained from the ongoing ImmuneRACE study (first 160 participants) and from about 1,300 subjects provided by 6 global collaborators. Nearly every sample came with metadata listing a de-identified subject ID, COVID-19 status, age in years and sex. HLA class I and class II types, where available, came from metadata supplied by the sample provider rather than from assay-based typing. What the authors observed across the whole study: How much clinical and demographic metadata was included differed by source and by participant, and the metadata was provided uncurated.

Unmatched junction bases come to 1, with V trimmed by 3 bases and J by 1 base. The CDR3 covers 14 residues, taking in both the cysteine and the phenylalanine. Only CDR3 DNA remains: 42 bases, in frame from the first base. CDR1 and CDR2 are drawn from the germline V gene: SGHAT, FQNNGV. The collaborating institutions used their own protocols to collect whole blood in K2EDTA tubes. Collaborator samples were shipped for TCRbeta analysis as frozen whole blood, isolated PBMCs, or DNA extracted from either sample type. About this clone itself: The antigen it binds to is not known. Base qualities are not at hand, and no much larger clone is one base apart.

The immunoSEQ Assay, a bias-controlled multiplex PCR, was used to amplify TCRbeta CDR3 regions from genomic DNA. The authors' pipeline ran thus. Nucleated cell counts per sample were estimated from amplification of reference gene primers within the assay. To quantify the absolute abundance of each unique TCRbeta CDR3 rearrangement, sequence reads were collapsed and filtered. For each sample, productive Simpson clonality was calculated as the square root of Simpson's diversity index across productive rearrangements. The table comes from immuneACCESS by way of TCRdb, which keeps in-frame sequences with V and J called. Part of the clones is missing from these tables; in studies checked, under half for an unresolved V gene and the rest for unknown reasons. D and trimming come from the DNA, and the V and J calls and clone size come from that table. The sample includes fewer than 150,000 clones, with around 81% observed a single time. Jointly, the top ten make up about 2.3% of the sample.

This receptor chain uses TRBV11-2 and TRBJ1-1, with TRBD1 matching 8 junction bases. The clonotype was recovered from a man in his 70s with acute or convalescent COVID-19. Input material: peripheral blood. The CDR3 amino acid sequence is: CASSFGTGNTEAFF. The nucleotides are TGTGCCAGCAGCTTTGGGACAGGGAACACTGAAGCTTTCTTT.